Below, 25 T cell receptor beta chains from the same sample are listed, as sequenced in a study of T cell responses to AZD1222 COVID-19 vaccine. Here immunoSEQ multiplex PCR was the method, and the copy in TCRdb shows in-frame clones only, minus some. This sample has 150,000 to 160,000 clones; around nine tenths occur once, and the top ten carry approximately 6.6%. This sample comprised peripheral blood, obtained after recovery from COVID-19. Receptor source: an adult who had recovered from COVID-19.

This sequence joins TRBV15 and TRBJ1-2, with a tentative D call TRBD1 (5 bases). V lost 5 bases and J 3 bases, leaving 16 bases between the germline ends. Looked up from germline, CDR1 is LNHNV and CDR2 is YYDKDF (reference sequence). This CDR3 has 15 amino acids. The CDR3 protein is CATSSRWGMDYGYTF. CDR3 sequence (DNA): TGTGCCACCAGCTCCCGGTGGGGGATGGACTATGGCTACACCTTC.

The chain links TRBV13 to TRBJ2-2, with 15 nucleotides matching TRBD2. Germline CDR1 is PRHDT and CDR2 is FYEKMQ (reference sequence). The CDR3 is 20 amino acids. V lost 3 bases and J lost 4; bases outside the gene matches: 12. The CDR3, as DNA: TGTGCCAGCAGCTTGTACTCCCGGACTAGCGGGAGGGGAAGCACCGGGGAGCTGTTTTTT. As protein: CASSLYSRTSGRGSTGELFF.

Points on this clone: An end of the junction differs from the germline gene, which may be a read error. The V call is TRBV7-9, the J call TRBJ2-3; a weak D match, TRBD1 (6 bases). CDR1 and CDR2 from the germline V gene are SEHNR and FQNEAQ (reference sequence). The CDR3 extends over 15 amino acids. The CDR3 spells CASSLETGPTDTQYF. CDR3 DNA: TGTGCCAGCAGTTTAGAGACAGGTCCCACAGATACGCAGTATTTT.

The V gene is TRBV6-2 or TRBV6-3, the J gene TRBJ2-7; possibly TRBD1 for D (7 bases). Germline CDR1 and CDR2: MNHEY and SVGEGT. V dropped 6 bases and J dropped 6 bases, with 15 bases sitting between them. The length of the CDR3 is 13 residues. As DNA, the CDR3 is TGTGCCAGCAGCCGACAGGGAGGAGGCGAGCAGTACTTC. Its protein is CASSRQGGGEQYF.

The rearrangement uses TRBV6-1 and TRBJ1-1; no reliable D call. V was cut by 1 base and J by 9 bases, with 12 bases left in between. Germline assignment: CDR1 MNHNS and CDR2 SASEGT. The CDR3 spans 13 residues. The CDR3 protein is CASSEDPSEKAFF. CDR3 bases: TGTGCCAGCAGTGAAGATCCCTCGGAGAAAGCTTTCTTT.

In its sample, this clone was seen once. This chain links TRBV5-1 with TRBJ2-2, with 11 nucleotides matching TRBD1. The CDR3 runs 15 residues. V lost 4 bases, J lost 7 bases, and 6 bases stayed unmatched. Germline CDR1 and CDR2: SGHRS and YFSETQ. Here the CDR3 DNA reads TGCGCCAGCAGCCCGGACAGGGGGCGCATCGGGGAGCTGTTTTTT. It codes for CASSPDRGRIGELFF. The variable domain in full, with the rest retrieved from reference TRBV5-1 and TRBJ2-2, is KAGVTQTPRYLIKTRGQQVTLSCSPISGHRSVSWYQQTPGQGLQFLFEYFSETQRNKGNFPGRFSGRQFSNSRSEMNVSTLELGDSALYLCASSPDRGRIGELFFGEGSRLTVL.

In this sample, this clone turned up a few times. The rearrangement joins TRBV5-1 to TRBJ2-3; 8 bases are a match to TRBD2. The CDR3 consists of 16 residues. Losses at the gene ends were 3 bases for V and 0 bases for J; bases not matched to a gene: 6. Germline-derived CDR1 and CDR2 are SGHRS and YFSETQ. In DNA, the CDR3 is TGCGCCAGCAGCTCCTTCGCGGGGGGTAGCACAGATACGCAGTATTTT. It yields the protein CASSSFAGGSTDTQYF. Complete variable domain (other parts from reference TRBV5-1 and TRBJ2-3): KAGVTQTPRYLIKTRGQQVTLSCSPISGHRSVSWYQQTPGQGLQFLFEYFSETQRNKGNFPGRFSGRQFSNSRSEMNVSTLELGDSALYLCASSSFAGGSTDTQYFGPGTRLTVL.

CDR3 in amino acids: CSVGTSGSPYNEQFF. The CDR3, as DNA: TGCAGCGTAGGGACTAGCGGGAGCCCCTACAATGAGCAGTTCTTC. The chain uses TRBV29-1 and TRBJ2-1, with 14 positions matching TRBD2. Germline CDR1 is SQVTM and CDR2 is ANQGSEA. Trimming at V came to 6 bases and at J to 2 bases, leaving 3 bases not matched to a gene. The length of the CDR3 is 15 residues.

The rearrangement uses TRBV9 and TRBJ1-4; 9 positions agree with TRBD1. Germline V lookup: CDR1 SGDLS, CDR2 YYNGEE. The length of the CDR3 is 16 residues. V lost 2 bases and J lost 4; bases outside the gene matches: 6. The CDR3 protein is CASSVAGTGNNEKLFF. For the CDR3, the DNA is TGTGCCAGCAGCGTGGCCGGGACAGGGAATAATGAAAAACTGTTTTTT.

V is TRBV5-1 and J is TRBJ1-2, with a tentative D call TRBD1 (6 bases). V dropped 0 bases and J dropped 5 bases, with 17 bases sitting between them. The CDR3 consists of 16 residues. The germline gives CDR1 SGHRS, CDR2 YFSETQ. CDR3 loop: CASSLDRAAFGYGYTF. Written as DNA, the CDR3 is TGCGCCAGCAGCTTGGACAGGGCGGCTTTTGGTTATGGCTACACCTTC.

The chain is built from TRBV5-1 and TRBJ2-1, with D perhaps matching TRBD2 (6 bases). This CDR3 is built from 16 residues. V was pared by 1 base and J by 1 base, with 12 bases between. The V gene's germline CDR1 is SGHRS and CDR2 YFSETQ. In DNA, the CDR3 is TGCGCCAGCAGCTTGAACGGCGGGATGTCCTACAATGAGCAGTTCTTC. Its translation: CASSLNGGMSYNEQFF.

The CDR3 sequence: CASSLGYPYEQYF. The CDR3 region has the DNA TGCGCCAGCAGCTTGGGGTACCCATACGAGCAGTACTTC. The chain recombines TRBV5-1 with TRBJ2-7; no reliable D call. The V end was cut by 0 bases, the J end by 4 bases, with 8 bases between. The CDR3 spans 13 residues. Germline CDR1 SGHRS, CDR2 YFSETQ.

The rearrangement uses TRBV2 and TRBJ2-6; D is unresolved. V lost 7 bases, J lost 0 bases, and 13 bases lay in between. The CDR3 is made up of 16 amino acids. CDR1 is SNHLY and CDR2 is FYNNEI in the germline V gene. The CDR3 DNA reads as TGTGCCAGCATTTTCTCCGGCATCTCTGGGGCCAACGTCCTGACTTTC. It translates to CASIFSGISGANVLTF.

This clone showed up just once. V gene TRBV28 combines with J gene TRBJ2-3; TRBD2 might be the D (5 bases). Per germline, CDR1 MDHEN and CDR2 SYDVKM. This CDR3 contains 15 residues. V lost 2 bases, J lost 0 bases, and 9 bases lay in between. The CDR3 bases are TGTGCCAGCAGTTTAAAGGGCGGGAGCACAGATACGCAGTATTTT. This gives the protein CASSLKGGSTDTQYF.

The chain is built from TRBV10-1 and TRBJ2-2, with TRBD2 identical over 8 bases. Germline CDR1 is WNHNN and CDR2 is SYGVQD (reference sequence). Trimming removed 3 bases from V and 6 bases from J; junction bases left unmatched: 3. This CDR3 is 14 amino acids long. The CDR3 loop is CASSDGLAAGELFF. In nucleotides, the CDR3 is TGCGCCAGCAGTGACGGACTAGCAGCCGGGGAGCTGTTTTTT.

With regard to this clone: Distinct nucleotide sequences in the sample also encode this CDR3. The chain employs TRBV6-5 and TRBJ1-2; D call uncertain. The germline V gene has CDR1 MNHEY and CDR2 SVGAGI. V was clipped by 6 bases and J by 4 bases, with 9 bases between them. The length of the CDR3 is 12 residues. The CDR3 bases are TGTGCCAGCAGAAACGGACTCTATGGCTACACCTTC. Amino acid sequence: CASRNGLYGYTF.

The genes are TRBV7-9 and TRBJ1-1, with unresolved D. Between the trimmed V and J ends, which lost 5 bases and 0 bases, there was a span of 7 bases. Germline loops: CDR1 SEHNR, CDR2 FQNEAQ (reference sequence). The CDR3 contains 13 residues. The CDR3: CASSRTLNTEAFF. As DNA, the CDR3 is TGTGCCAGCAGCCGAACACTGAACACTGAAGCTTTCTTT.

This clone was observed many times. This chain connects TRBV7-9 to TRBJ2-1, with 15 positions matching TRBD2. Germline V gene data show CDR1 as SEHNR and CDR2 as FQNEAQ (reference sequence). The CDR3 covers 18 residues. V lost 0 bases, J lost 10 bases, and 10 bases stayed unmatched. DNA of the CDR3: TGTGCCAGCAGCTTAGCAGGGGGACTAGCGGGAGGCGGCCCGGAGCAGTTCTTC. Protein product: CASSLAGGLAGGGPEQFF.

To note about this clone: The CDR3 end shows no conserved phenylalanine or tryptophan, and so a read error is likely. It is unclear where the CDR3 begins or ends on the DNA, so no DNA is shown, and the CDR3 is as TCRdb lists it. The chain couples TRBV24-1 to TRBJ1-6. The CDR3 length is 21 residues, termini included. Looked up from germline, CDR1 is KGHDR and CDR2 is SFDVKD. The CDR3 loop is CATLEEIKGKAPVVDHQLFLT.

The rearrangement uses TRBV2 and TRBJ1-5, with D hard to call. This CDR3 is built from 13 residues. Trimming took off 6 bases at V and 3 bases at J, with 9 bases between the two ends. Germline values: CDR1 SNHLY, CDR2 FYNNEI. The CDR3 nucleotides are TGTGCCAGCAGGGCCGTGGTCAATCAGCCCCAGCATTTT. It specifies CASRAVVNQPQHF.

The rearrangement joins TRBV24-1 to TRBJ2-7; D not certain. CDR3 length: 15 residues. Germline V CDR1 and CDR2: KGHDR, SFDVKD. V was clipped by 3 bases and J by 6 bases, with 17 bases between them. CDR3 in amino acids: CATSDPATANGEQYF. The CDR3 DNA follows: TGTGCCACCAGTGATCCTGCGACTGCAAATGGCGAGCAGTACTTC.

The CDR3 sequence is CAIPSGRVAGELFF. CDR3 bases: TGTGCCATACCTAGCGGGAGAGTGGCCGGGGAGCTGTTTTTT. V and J are TRBV10-3 and TRBJ2-2; 10 nucleotides align to TRBD2. Germline V gene sequence: CDR1 ENHRY, CDR2 SYGVKD. Trimming cost V 9 bases and J 6 bases; bases outside gene matches: 7. This CDR3 is built from 14 residues.

This clone has only one observation. The V gene is TRBV7-9, the J gene TRBJ1-2; 7 bases are a match to TRBD1. Germline V gene data show CDR1 as SEHNR and CDR2 as FQNEAQ (reference sequence). The CDR3 runs 14 residues. V lost 5 bases to trimming and J lost 0 bases; unmatched junction nucleotides: 3. The CDR3 sequence is CASSVGQSNYGYTF. In DNA, the CDR3 is TGTGCCAGCAGCGTGGGACAGTCTAACTATGGCTACACCTTC.

This rearrangement joins TRBV5-4 to TRBJ2-7, with D possibly being TRBD1 or TRBD2 (6 bases each). This CDR3 is built from 16 residues. The V gene's germline CDR1 is SGHNT and CDR2 YYREEE (reference sequence). The V end lost 4 bases, the J end lost 0 bases, and 17 bases lay between the germline ends. CDR3 DNA: TGTGCCAGCAGCGTCGGGGGCAGGGCCGTCTCCTACGAGCAGTACTTC. It codes for CASSVGGRAVSYEQYF.

This clone was seen a handful of times. The J gene is TRBJ2-1, the V gene TRBV6-1; the D gene could be TRBD1 or TRBD2 (5 bases each). Trimming took off 2 bases at V and 7 bases at J, with 6 bases between the two ends. This CDR3 region has 12 residues. The germline V gene has CDR1 MNHNS and CDR2 SASEGT. CDR3 coding DNA: TGTGCCAGCAGTGAATGGGGGAATGAGCAGTTCTTC. Residues: CASSEWGNEQFF.